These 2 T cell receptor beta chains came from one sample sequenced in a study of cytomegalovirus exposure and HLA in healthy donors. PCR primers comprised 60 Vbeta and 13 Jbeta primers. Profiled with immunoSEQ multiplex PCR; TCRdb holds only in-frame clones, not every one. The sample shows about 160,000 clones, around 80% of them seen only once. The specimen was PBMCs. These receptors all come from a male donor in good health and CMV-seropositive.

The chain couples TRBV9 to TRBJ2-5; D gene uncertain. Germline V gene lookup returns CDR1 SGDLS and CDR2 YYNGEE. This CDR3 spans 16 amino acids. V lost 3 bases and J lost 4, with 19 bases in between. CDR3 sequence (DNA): TGTGCCAGCAGCGCCCGTGAGGCCACCGCAGCAGAGACCCAGTACTTC. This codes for CASSAREATAAETQYF.

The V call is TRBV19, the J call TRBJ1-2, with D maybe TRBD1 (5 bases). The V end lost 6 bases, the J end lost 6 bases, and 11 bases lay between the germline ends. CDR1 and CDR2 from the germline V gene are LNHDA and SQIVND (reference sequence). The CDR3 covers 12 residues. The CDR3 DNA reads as TGTGCCAGTAGCGTTCGGGGGAATGGCTACACCTTC. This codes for CASSVRGNGYTF.